This TCR beta chain is from a study of T cell responses to AZD1222 COVID-19 vaccine (dated by TCRdb to about 2021). Regarding the study in general: Because spike-specific TCR depth and breadth did not differ between the two schedules, AZD1222 recipients who got a second dose at roughly 4 weeks were pooled with those who got a second dose at roughly 12 weeks. TCR sequencing was performed for roughly 240 trial participants, of whom roughly 200 were given two doses of AZD1222 and 26 were given two doses of MenACWY control vaccine. Enrollment into the trials was organized by age into subgroups of 18-55, 56-69 and 70-plus years, and those subgroups contained around 150, 28 and 57 TCR-sequenced participants, respectively. What the research found in general, with its limitations: Reportedly, almost half of the unique spike-specific TCRs recognized epitopes lying outside the regions that are mutated in the B.1.351 and B.1.1.7 variants. Because no day 14 peak-response samples were available, repertoires were characterized only after the peak T cell response. Conclusions about previously exposed vaccinees are limited, since just 5 to 7 AZD1222 recipients were seropositive for SARS-CoV-2 at baseline. The whole spike protein was spanned by vaccine-associated CD4 TCRs, and dominant responses were seen in regions 160-218 and 743-854. In the small 56-69-year group, the increase in depth fell short of significance, most likely because of low power. Participants were mostly white British and included more females than males, and it was suggested by the authors that clonal diversity may have been underestimated. Spike-specific TCR breadth and depth rose significantly after two AZD1222 doses compared with day 0 and with MenACWY recipients.

The CDR3 regions of human TCRbeta chains were analyzed by immunosequencing. In the source study's methods: TCRs in the repertoires were compared against a reference library of SARS-CoV-2-specific TCRs that had been generated with the MIRA antigen-specificity platform. Breadth was defined as the fraction of unique TCRs that were SARS-CoV-2-associated. Depth was defined as the fraction of total T cells that were SARS-CoV-2-associated. Each spike-specific TCR was assigned to its reactive spike region and to a CD4 or CD8 class using the MIRA data. Log10-transformed breadth and depth values were compared by one-way ANOVA with Sidak's multiple comparisons tests. TCRdb provides this immuneACCESS table in a form limited to in-frame rearrangements. Some clones are lacking; in checked studies, under half of them reflect an unresolved V gene, and why the rest are absent is not known. That table gives V, J and clone size, and the DNA gave D and trimming. The sample profile shows roughly 84,000 clones; about 90% of them were found once. Clones ranked in the top ten supply approximately 1.5% of the sample.

For this clone: Its antigen remains undetermined. Base qualities are not provided; no much larger clone lies one nucleotide away.

This sample's time point label indicates: baseline before first vaccination. The vaccinee samples were drawn from two UK trials, COV001 and COV002, one of which was a single-blind randomized controlled phase 2/3 trial testing AZD1222 (ChAdOx1 nCoV-19) in healthy adults. For TCRbeta chain sequencing, PBMC samples were collected from trial participants at day 0 and at day 28 after the second dose. V is reduced by 4 bases and J by 2 bases, leaving a spacing of 17 bases between them. CDR3 length: 16 amino acids, cysteine to phenylalanine. The entry retains the CDR3 DNA only, 48 bases that are in frame from base 1. Via the germline V gene, CDR1 is KGHSH and CDR2 LQKENI.

The sequence derives from an adult in good health. The chain couples TRBV18 to TRBJ1-2; a tentative D match to TRBD1 spans 5 bases. Sequenced here: peripheral blood, sampled on day 0 of AZD1222 vaccination. The CDR3: CASSRRGTESNYGYTF. The DNA sequence follows: TGTGCCAGCTCACGGAGAGGGACCGAATCGAACTATGGCTACACCTTC. Full variable domain (CDR3 extended with the reference TRBV18 and TRBJ1-2 proteins): NAGVMQNPRHLVRRRGQEARLRCSPMKGHSHVYWYRQLPEEGLKFMVYLQKENIIDESGMPKERFSAEFPKEGPSILRIQQVVRGDSAAYFCASSRRGTESNYGYTFGSGTRLTVV.